This TCR beta chain was found in a study of metastatic and nonmetastatic thyroid tumors. The CDR3 runs to 15 residues. V dropped 4 bases and J dropped 8 bases, with 21 bases sitting between them. In germline, CDR1 is SGHRS, CDR2 YFSETQ. About this clone itself: Its antigen is not known.

No treatment of any kind had been given to any patient before thyroid surgery. Original data processing: The study built a papillary thyroid cancer distant-metastasis classifier from CDR3 differences across clinicopathological groups. Using MiXCR, TCRdb reanalyzed the PCR reads. The V and J calls come from TCRdb's annotation, not from the publication. The sample records thousands of clones, roughly a fifth being singletons. Study-wide results and limits: For both blood and tumor, malignant thyroid tumors reportedly showed significantly higher TCR beta diversity than benign nodules did.

This chain joins TRBV5-1 and TRBJ1-2; a possible D gene is TRBD1 (5 bases). Source material: adjacent normal tissue. This receptor was obtained from a male donor with papillary thyroid cancer or a benign thyroid nodule (not recorded which). Some clones in this sample may be carry-over from other donors' samples. The CDR3 region is CASSPDGGPGYGYTF. Written as DNA, the CDR3 is TGCGCCAGCAGCCCGGATGGGGGACCCGGGTACGGCTACACCTTC.